The entry that follows covers one T cell receptor beta chain sequence. These data are taken from a study of cytomegalovirus exposure and HLA in healthy donors. Germline V lookup: CDR1 WSHSY, CDR2 SAAADI. The V end was cut by 6 bases, the J end by 4 bases, with 15 bases between. The CDR3 has 15 amino acids. Vbeta (60) and Jbeta (13) primers were used in the PCR. Repertoires were generated with immunoSEQ multiplex PCR, while TCRdb's copy carries only in-frame clones and drops some. The sample lists 120,000 or so clones; roughly 80% were seen once. The sample taken for sequencing was PBMCs. The sequence was collected from a young man in good health and CMV-seronegative. V gene TRBV10-2 combines with J gene TRBJ2-2; D unresolved. For the CDR3, the DNA is TGCGCCAGCAGAGCAACTACGACTCCCACCGGGGAGCTGTTTTTT. This translates into CASRATTTPTGELFF.